This is a list of T cell receptor beta chains from one sample in a study of blood T cell repertoires in COVID-19. Only in-frame clones appear in the TCRdb table, and some are missing; sequencing was by immunoSEQ multiplex PCR. The sample carries around 350,000 clones, around nine tenths recorded once. The sample was peripheral blood. Receptors were obtained from a human donor in a cohort sampled during active COVID-19. Each CDR3 is given with its conserved first and last residue. D genes are given only for firm matches. Clone size appears in some rows only: once, few, many, or a class for an expanded clone.

V	J	D	size	CDR3	DNA
TRBV10-3	TRBJ1-1	NA	once	CASQPSSRNTEAFF	TGTGCCTCCCAACCAAGCTCAAGGAACACTGAAGCTTTCTTT
TRBV5-1	TRBJ2-7	NA	NA	CASSLVQGSYEQYF	TGCGCCAGCAGCTTGGTACAGGGCTCCTACGAGCAGTACTTC
TRBV5-3	TRBJ2-5	NA	NA	CARREQETQYF	TGTGCCAGAAGGGAGCAAGAGACCCAGTACTTC
TRBV6-5	TRBJ1-4	NA	NA	CASTRNYATNEKLFF	TGTGCCAGCACTCGAAACTATGCAACTAATGAAAAACTGTTTTTT
TRBV6-1	TRBJ2-7	TRBD1	NA	CASSEFLDRAYEQYF	TGTGCCAGCAGTGAATTTCTGGACAGGGCCTACGAGCAGTACTTC
TRBV6-4	TRBJ2-6	TRBD1	NA	CASSGTGNFGANVLTF	TGTGCCAGCAGTGGGACAGGGAATTTTGGGGCCAACGTCCTGACTTTC
TRBV4-1	TRBJ2-7	TRBD1	NA	CASSQVRTGGTYEQYF	TGCGCCAGCAGCCAAGTTCGGACAGGGGGAACGTACGAGCAGTACTTC
TRBV5-1	TRBJ2-1	NA	NA	CASRLQSSYNEQFF	TGCGCCAGCAGGTTACAGTCTTCCTACAATGAGCAGTTCTTC
TRBV18	TRBJ1-6	NA	once	CASSLDSNSPLHF	TGTGCCAGCTCGCTGGACAGTAATTCACCCCTCCACTTT
TRBV5-1	TRBJ2-1	TRBD1	NA	CASSLYRTGEGSYNEQFF	TGCGCCAGCAGCTTATACCGGACAGGGGAAGGCTCCTACAATGAGCAGTTCTTC
TRBV4-2	TRBJ2-5	NA	NA	CASSQEPGSAETQYF	TGTGCCAGCAGCCAAGAACCCGGGTCGGCGGAGACCCAGTACTTC
TRBV4-1	TRBJ2-5	NA	NA	CASSQDSGPRETQYF	TGCGCCAGCAGCCAAGATTCAGGGCCTCGGGAGACCCAGTACTTC
TRBV7-8	TRBJ1-5	TRBD1	few	CASSFDRVGQPQHF	TGTGCCAGCAGCTTCGACAGGGTGGGTCAGCCCCAGCATTTT
TRBV28	TRBJ2-7	NA	NA	CASSLLAEGVFEQYF	TGTGCCAGCAGTTTGTTAGCGGAAGGCGTGTTCGAGCAGTACTTC
TRBV5-1	TRBJ2-2	TRBD1	once	CASSSPGQGGTGELFF	TGCGCCAGCAGCTCCCCAGGACAGGGAGGAACCGGGGAGCTGTTTTTT
TRBV6-5	TRBJ2-1	NA	NA	CASSRRDYDKAEEFF	TGTGCCAGCAGCCGACGAGATTACGATAAAGCTGAGGAGTTCTTC
TRBV30	TRBJ1-3	TRBD1	NA	CAWSDPRTGRGNTIYF	TGTGCCTGGAGTGACCCCCGGACAGGGAGGGGAAACACCATATATTTT
TRBV11-2	TRBJ2-5	NA	NA	CASSLVPLAVRETQYF	TGTGCCAGCAGCTTAGTACCCCTCGCGGTCCGAGAGACCCAGTACTTC
TRBV20-1	TRBJ1-2	NA	NA	CSAGRDEGYTF	TGCAGTGCTGGCAGGGATGAGGGCTACACCTTC
TRBV30	TRBJ2-5	TRBD1	NA	CAFNQGEETQYF	TGTGCCTTCAACCAGGGGGAAGAGACCCAGTACTTC
TRBV19	TRBJ2-7	TRBD1	NA	CASSATTGVREQYF	TGTGCCAGTAGCGCAACCACAGGGGTGCGCGAGCAGTACTTC
TRBV5-4	TRBJ2-2	NA	NA	CASSSMRDRTGELFF	TGTGCCAGCAGCTCAATGCGGGACCGCACCGGGGAGCTGTTTTTT
TRBV28	TRBJ1-1	NA	NA	CASRVANTEAFF	TGTGCCAGCAGGGTAGCGAACACTGAAGCTTTCTTT
TRBV2	TRBJ2-1	TRBD2	NA	CASNTGGVSYNEQFF	TGTGCCAGCAACACTGGGGGGGTTTCCTACAATGAGCAGTTCTTC
TRBV7-3	TRBJ1-1	NA	few	CASSLGGSSTEAFF	TGTGCCAGCAGCCTAGGCGGGTCTTCCACTGAAGCTTTCTTT
TRBV28	TRBJ1-1	NA	NA	CASSPLEGKNTEAFF	TGTGCCAGCAGCCCCCTGGAGGGGAAGAACACTGAAGCTTTCTTT
TRBV28	TRBJ1-6	NA	NA	CAIGEAPNSPLHF	TGTGCCATCGGGGAGGCTCCAAATTCACCCCTCCACTTT
TRBV18	TRBJ1-3	NA	few	CASSGTFPTIYF	TGTGCCAGCTCAGGGACATTCCCCACCATATATTTT
TRBV5-1	TRBJ1-6	NA	NA	CASSLEGETSPLHF	TGCGCCAGCAGCTTGGAGGGGGAAACTTCACCCCTCCACTTT
TRBV28	TRBJ1-6	NA	NA	CASSLRVQSNSPLHF	TGTGCCAGCAGTTTGAGGGTTCAGAGTAATTCACCCCTCCACTTT
TRBV7-8	TRBJ2-5	TRBD2	few	CASSLSGGGGQETQYF	TGTGCCAGCAGCTTAAGCGGCGGGGGGGGCCAAGAGACCCAGTACTTC
TRBV30	TRBJ2-3	TRBD2	NA	CAWSVASGRADTQYF	TGTGCCTGGAGTGTAGCTAGCGGTCGTGCAGATACGCAGTATTTT
TRBV27	TRBJ2-1	TRBD1	NA	CASSLTGMTYNEQFF	TGTGCCAGCAGCCTGACAGGGATGACCTACAATGAGCAGTTCTTC
TRBV4-1	TRBJ1-1	TRBD1	NA	CASSQVWDRNTEAFF	TGCGCCAGCAGCCAGGTATGGGACAGGAACACTGAAGCTTTCTTT
TRBV9	TRBJ2-7	TRBD1	NA	CASSSTGTGRTYEQYF	TGTGCCAGCAGCTCTACCGGGACAGGGCGAACCTACGAGCAGTACTTC
TRBV5-6	TRBJ2-7	NA	NA	CASSPVPRGEQYF	TGTGCCAGCAGTCCGGTACCTAGGGGTGAGCAGTACTTC
TRBV4-1	TRBJ2-7	TRBD1	NA	CASSLRTGATYEQYF	TGCGCCAGCAGCCTGAGGACAGGAGCTACCTACGAGCAGTACTTC
TRBV7-8	TRBJ1-2	NA	NA	CASSPTGKDYGYTF	TGTGCCAGCAGCCCAACAGGGAAAGACTATGGCTACACCTTC
TRBV3-1/TRBV3-2	TRBJ2-7	TRBD1	NA	CASSLSDRAIGSEQYF	TGTGCCAGCAGCCTTTCGGACAGGGCCATAGGGAGCGAGCAGTACTTC
TRBV13	TRBJ2-1	NA	NA	CASSFRRGGSYNEQFF	TGTGCCAGCAGCTTCCGAAGGGGGGGGAGTTACAATGAGCAGTTCTTC
TRBV3-1/TRBV3-2	TRBJ2-5	TRBD2	NA	CASSQRAGSSGTQYF	TGTGCCAGCAGCCAGCGAGCGGGAAGCAGTGGGACCCAGTACTTC
TRBV28	TRBJ1-5	NA	few	CASSLSGYSNQPQHF	TGTGCCAGCAGTTTATCGGGATATAGCAATCAGCCCCAGCATTTT
TRBV4-1	TRBJ2-7	TRBD2	NA	CASSQGVTSGGYLREQYF	TGCGCCAGCAGCCAAGGGGTCACTAGCGGGGGATATCTACGAGAGCAGTACTTC
TRBV19	TRBJ2-3	TRBD1	NA	CASSPRQGASDTQYF	TGTGCCAGTAGCCCCCGGCAGGGGGCCTCAGATACGCAGTATTTT
TRBV9	TRBJ2-1	NA	few	CASSVGVGDYNEQFF	TGTGCCAGCAGCGTAGGGGTAGGGGACTACAATGAGCAGTTCTTC
TRBV5-1	TRBJ2-1	TRBD2	NA	CASSFQFISGGADEQFF	TGCGCCAGCAGCTTCCAATTTATTAGCGGGGGGGCGGATGAGCAGTTCTTC
TRBV5-4	TRBJ2-2	NA	NA	CASSLDRTGELFF	TGTGCCAGCAGCTTGGACAGAACCGGGGAGCTGTTTTTT
TRBV19	TRBJ2-3	TRBD2	NA	CASSIDRGGTVGTDTQYF	TGTGCCAGTAGTATAGATCGCGGGGGAACCGTGGGCACAGATACGCAGTATTTT
TRBV6-4	TRBJ2-1	NA	once	CASSDSGLGSYNEQFF	TGTGCCAGCAGTGACTCTGGGCTCGGCTCCTACAATGAGCAGTTCTTC
TRBV30	TRBJ1-1	TRBD1	NA	CAWSATGTVNTEAFF	TGTGCCTGGAGTGCAACCGGGACAGTGAACACTGAAGCTTTCTTT
TRBV30	TRBJ2-7	NA	NA	CAWTGDSGSYEQYF	TGTGCCTGGACAGGGGATAGTGGGTCCTACGAGCAGTACTTC
TRBV19	TRBJ2-1	NA	NA	CASSIYNEQFF	TGTGCCAGTAGTATATATAATGAGCAGTTCTTC
TRBV27	TRBJ2-7	NA	NA	CASSFRESGYEQYF	TGTGCCAGCAGTTTCCGGGAGAGTGGGTACGAGCAGTACTTC
TRBV7-8	TRBJ1-2	NA	few	CAWRDGEGYTF	TGTGCGTGGAGGGACGGGGAAGGCTACACCTTC
TRBV27	TRBJ2-1	TRBD2	NA	CASSPGLAGGNRYNEQFF	TGTGCCAGCTCCCCCGGGCTAGCGGGAGGGAACCGATACAATGAGCAGTTCTTC